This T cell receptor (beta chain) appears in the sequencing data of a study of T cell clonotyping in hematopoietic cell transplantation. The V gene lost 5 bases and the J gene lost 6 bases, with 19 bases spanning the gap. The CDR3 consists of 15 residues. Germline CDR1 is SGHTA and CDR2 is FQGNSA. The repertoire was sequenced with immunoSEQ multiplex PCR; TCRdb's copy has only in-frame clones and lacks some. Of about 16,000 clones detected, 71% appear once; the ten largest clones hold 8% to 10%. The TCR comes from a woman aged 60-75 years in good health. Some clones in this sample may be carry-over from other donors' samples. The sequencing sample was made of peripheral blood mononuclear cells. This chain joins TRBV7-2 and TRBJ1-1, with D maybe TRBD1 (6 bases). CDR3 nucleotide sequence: TGTGCCAGCAGCCGGACACTACAGGGAGGGCCTGAAGCTTTCTTT. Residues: CASSRTLQGGPEAFF. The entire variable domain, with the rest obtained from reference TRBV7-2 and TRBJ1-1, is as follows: GAGVSQSPSNKVTEKGKDVELRCDPISGHTALYWYRQSLGQGLEFLIYFQGNSAPDKSGLPSDRFSAERTGGSVSTLTIQRTQQEDSAVYLCASSRTLQGGPEAFFGQGTRLTVV.